Listed below are T cell receptor beta chains from one sample, sequenced in a study of blood T cell repertoires in COVID-19. The data were produced by immunoSEQ multiplex PCR, yet TCRdb's version contains in-frame clones alone and is incomplete. The repertoire includes some 200,000 clones, 70% to 90% of them detected once, and about 6% sits in the top ten. Sequences were obtained from peripheral blood. Every receptor here comes from an elderly man with acute or convalescent COVID-19. CDR3s include the opening cysteine and the closing phenylalanine or tryptophan. The order of the fields is V gene, J gene, D gene, CDR3 DNA, CDR3 protein. The D gene is left open where the match is weak.

TRBV10-3,TRBJ1-2,TRBD1,TGTGCCATCAGTGAGTTTACAGGGGGCAACTATGGCTACACCTTC,CAISEFTGGNYGYTF
TRBV19,TRBJ1-5,TRBD1,TGTGCCAGTAGTACCGCCGGGACAGCAGGGAATCAGCCCCAGCATTTT,CASSTAGTAGNQPQHF
TRBV5-1,TRBJ2-6,TRBD2,TGCGCCAGCAGAACCCTAGCGGGAGGTTATTCTGGGGCCAACGTCCTGACTTTC,CASRTLAGGYSGANVLTF
TRBV6-6,TRBJ1-1,.,TGTGCCACAGGGAGGGTCCAGACCACTGAAGCTTTCTTT,CATGRVQTTEAFF
TRBV7-6,TRBJ2-2,TRBD2,TGTGCCAGCAGCCCCCTAGCGGAACTCACCGGGGAGCTGTTTTTT,CASSPLAELTGELFF
TRBV5-1,TRBJ1-2,TRBD1,TGCGCCAGCAGTCGTGACAGGGATGGCTACACCTTC,CASSRDRDGYTF
TRBV27,TRBJ2-7,.,TGTGCCAGCAGTTTACAATATCTGGGAGCGGACGAGCAGTACTTC,CASSLQYLGADEQYF
TRBV6-6,TRBJ2-3,TRBD2,TGTGCCAGCAGGTCCGGGACTAGCGGGAGAGATACGCAGTATTTT,CASRSGTSGRDTQYF
TRBV5-1,TRBJ1-2,.,TGCGCCAGCAGCTTTGATCGGGGATCCTATGGCTACACCTTC,CASSFDRGSYGYTF
TRBV24-1,TRBJ1-5,.,TGTGCCACCAGGGAAACAGGGAATCAGCCCCAGCATTTT,CATRETGNQPQHF
TRBV2,TRBJ2-1,TRBD2,TGTGCCAGCAGTGCGGAACTAGCGGAGCAGTTCTTC,CASSAELAEQFF